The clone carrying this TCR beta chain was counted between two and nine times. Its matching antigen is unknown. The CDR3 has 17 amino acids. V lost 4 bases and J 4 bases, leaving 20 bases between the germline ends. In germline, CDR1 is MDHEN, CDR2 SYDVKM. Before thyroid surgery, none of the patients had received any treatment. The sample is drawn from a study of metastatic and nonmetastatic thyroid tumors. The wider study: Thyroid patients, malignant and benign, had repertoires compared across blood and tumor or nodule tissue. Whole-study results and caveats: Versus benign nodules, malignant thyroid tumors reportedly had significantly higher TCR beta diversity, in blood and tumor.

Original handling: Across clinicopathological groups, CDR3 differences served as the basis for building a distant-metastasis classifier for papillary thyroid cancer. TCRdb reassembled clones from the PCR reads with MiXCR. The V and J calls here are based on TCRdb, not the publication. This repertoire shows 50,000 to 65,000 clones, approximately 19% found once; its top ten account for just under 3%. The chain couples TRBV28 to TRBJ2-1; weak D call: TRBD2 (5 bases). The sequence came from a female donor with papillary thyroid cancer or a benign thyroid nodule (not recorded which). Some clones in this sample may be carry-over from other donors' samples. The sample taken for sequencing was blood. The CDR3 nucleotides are TGTGCCAGCAGTTCACCACTACTGGCGGGCTGGTACAATGAGCAGTTCTTC. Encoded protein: CASSSPLLAGWYNEQFF.